This passage covers 23 T cell receptor beta chains from one sample sequenced in a study of beta chain features in type 1 diabetes. Expressed TCRB transcripts were sequenced because the isolated RNA had all been reverse transcribed beforehand. Clones were read by immunoSEQ multiplex PCR, and TCRdb kept only the in-frame ones, dropping some. The sample comprises some 370,000 clones, around 10% of which are singletons, and 0.45% to 0.65% rests with the top ten. These receptors' targets are unknown. Study-wide points: Moderately but significantly shorter TCRB CDR3s were found in Type 1 diabetes patients in all four CD4+ subsets.

Sequencing used central memory CD4+ T cells from blood. All receptors derive from a man aged 25 to 40 with type 1 diabetes.

This clone was counted a few times. The chain links TRBV19 to TRBJ2-1, with 8 bases aligning to TRBD2. Germline CDR1 is LNHDA and CDR2 is SQIVND (reference sequence). The CDR3 runs 15 residues. V lost 8 bases, J lost 3 bases, and 9 bases stayed unmatched. The CDR3 is CASCRGGLSYNEQFF. Here the CDR3 DNA reads TGTGCCAGTTGCCGGGGGGGCCTTAGCTACAATGAGCAGTTCTTC.

This clone came up a few times. The chain has TRBV5-1 and TRBJ2-2; D uncertain. V was shortened by 2 bases and J by 0 bases, with 8 bases between the two germline ends. There are 15 residues in the CDR3. Germline V gene data show CDR1 as SGHRS and CDR2 as YFSETQ. The CDR3 spells CASSFLDPNTGELFF. CDR3 in DNA: TGCGCCAGCAGCTTTCTAGACCCGAACACCGGGGAGCTGTTTTTT.

This clone was counted only a few times. CDR3: CASSLTGTGYGTGELFF. The CDR3 DNA sequence: TGTGCCAGCAGCTTAACCGGGACAGGTTACGGGACCGGGGAGCTGTTTTTT. The rearrangement links TRBV9 to TRBJ2-2; 8 bases align to TRBD1. Per the germline V gene, CDR1 is SGDLS and CDR2 is YYNGEE. The CDR3 is made up of 17 amino acids. The V segment lost 4 bases and the J segment 5 bases; nucleotides outside the gene matches: 13.

The rearrangement joins TRBV11-2 to TRBJ2-7; D unresolved. V was shortened by 3 bases and J by 4 bases, with 10 bases between the two germline ends. Germline CDR1 is SGHAT and CDR2 is FQNNGV. The CDR3 is 13 amino acids. The CDR3 protein is CASSFLQMYEQYF. CDR3 sequence (DNA): TGTGCCAGCAGCTTCCTGCAGATGTACGAGCAGTACTTC.

With regard to this clone: A much larger clone lies a single base off, so this may be a read error. The chain carries TRBV2 and TRBJ2-3, with D unclear. CDR1 SNHLY and CDR2 FYNNEI come from the germline V gene. This CDR3 contains 11 residues. Trimming removed 6 bases from V and 2 bases from J, with 3 bases in between. CDR3 DNA sequence: TGTGCCAGCAGCTTCACAGATACGCAGTATTTT. Protein product: CASSFTDTQYF.

This clone was counted many times. The DNA for the CDR3 is TGTGCCAGCCGTGCAGCGGGACACACAGATACGCAGTATTTT. Protein sequence: CASRAAGHTDTQYF. V gene TRBV28 combines with J gene TRBJ2-3; possible D gene TRBD2, 7 bases. The CDR3 is made up of 14 amino acids. Trimming took off 8 bases at V and 2 bases at J, with 14 bases between the two ends. Germline values: CDR1 MDHEN, CDR2 SYDVKM. The full variable domain, completed using reference TRBV28 and TRBJ2-3, is DVKVTQSSRYLVKRTGEKVFLECVQDMDHENMFWYRQDPGLGLRLIYFSYDVKMKEKGDIPEGYSVSREKKERFSLILESASTNQTSMYLCASRAAGHTDTQYFGPGTRLTVL.

This clone was seen repeatedly, ten times or more. CDR3: CASSTDLNTEAFF. The CDR3, as DNA: TGTGCCAGCAGCACAGACCTTAACACTGAAGCTTTCTTT. This chain links TRBV11-2 with TRBJ1-1; D is uncertain. Germline V gene lookup returns CDR1 SGHAT and CDR2 FQNNGV. This CDR3 contains 13 residues. The V end was cut by 5 bases, the J end by 2 bases, with 9 bases between.

The rearrangement links TRBV10-1 to TRBJ1-1, with 7 bases matching TRBD1. V lost 0 bases to trimming and J lost 5 bases; unmatched junction nucleotides: 6. This CDR3 comprises 15 residues. Germline CDR1 and CDR2: WNHNN and SYGVQD (reference sequence). The CDR3 DNA is TGCGCCAGCAGTGAGTCAACAGGGGCGTGGACTGAAGCTTTCTTT. As protein: CASSESTGAWTEAFF.

As for this clone: This sample includes further DNA sequences coding for the same CDR3. V is TRBV7-2 and J is TRBJ2-7; 8 bases are a match to TRBD2. The germline V gene encodes CDR1 SGHTA and CDR2 FQGNSA. The CDR3 is 16 residues long. The V gene end was trimmed by 1 base and the J gene end by 2 bases; junction bases not matched to a gene: 7. CDR3 protein: CASSLVGAGGAYEQYF. CDR3 coding DNA: TGTGCCAGCAGCTTAGTTGGGGCGGGAGGTGCCTACGAGCAGTACTTC. The full variable domain, rest sourced from reference TRBV7-2 and TRBJ2-7, is GAGVSQSPSNKVTEKGKDVELRCDPISGHTALYWYRQSLGQGLEFLIYFQGNSAPDKSGLPSDRFSAERTGGSVSTLTIQRTQQEDSAVYLCASSLVGAGGAYEQYFGPGTRLTVT.

The chain has TRBV9 and TRBJ2-7; D perhaps matches TRBD2 (5 bases). V lost 4 bases, J lost 7 bases, and 21 bases lay in between. This CDR3 region has 15 residues. The germline gives CDR1 SGDLS, CDR2 YYNGEE. CDR3 sequence reads: CASSQEGPLTPEQYF. CDR3 coding DNA: TGTGCCAGCAGCCAAGAGGGCCCTTTAACCCCGGAGCAGTACTTC.

Of note for this clone: Other DNA sequences in the sample encode the same CDR3. The chain carries TRBV12-5 and TRBJ2-2; D is undetermined. Germline V gives CDR1 LGHNT, CDR2 FRNRAP. Between the trimmed V and J ends, which lost 2 bases and 0 bases, there was a span of 4 bases. The CDR3 is 14 residues long. The CDR3 loop reads CASGLSPNTGELFF. CDR3 DNA sequence: TGTGCTAGTGGTTTGAGTCCGAACACCGGGGAGCTGTTTTTT. Full variable domain (missing parts from reference TRBV12-5 and TRBJ2-2): DARVTQTPRHKVTEMGQEVTMRCQPILGHNTVFWYRQTMMQGLELLAYFRNRAPLDDSGMPKDRFSAEMPDATLATLKIQPSEPRDSAVYFCASGLSPNTGELFFGEGSRLTVL.

The table lists this clone with a few counts. The rearrangement joins TRBV2 to TRBJ2-7, with D perhaps TRBD2 (5 bases). This CDR3 comprises 17 residues. The V end lost 3 bases, the J end lost 6 bases, and 24 bases lay between the germline ends. Germline values: CDR1 SNHLY, CDR2 FYNNEI. The CDR3 loop reads CASSDAQREPILAEQYF. The CDR3 nucleotides are TGTGCCAGCAGTGACGCACAGAGGGAGCCCATCCTCGCCGAGCAGTACTTC.

J is TRBJ2-7 and V is TRBV11-2; D remains unclear. V was pared by 8 bases and J by 4 bases, with 9 bases between. CDR1 SGHAT and CDR2 FQNNGV come from the germline V gene. CDR3 length equals 11 residues. CDR3: CASGPLYEQYF. The CDR3 DNA is TGTGCCAGCGGGCCGCTTTACGAGCAGTACTTC.

This clone has ten or more counts. The chain employs TRBV7-2 and TRBJ2-7; D may be TRBD2 (6 bases). Germline CDR1 is SGHTA and CDR2 is FQGNSA. The CDR3 totals 15 residues. The V end was cut by 4 bases, the J end by 2 bases, with 15 bases between. CDR3 DNA: TGTGCCAGCAGCTCAACGACTAGTTTCGCCTACGAGCAGTACTTC. This translates into CASSSTTSFAYEQYF. Using reference TRBV7-2 and TRBJ2-7 for the parts outside the CDR3, the full variable domain is GAGVSQSPSNKVTEKGKDVELRCDPISGHTALYWYRQSLGQGLEFLIYFQGNSAPDKSGLPSDRFSAERTGGSVSTLTIQRTQQEDSAVYLCASSSTTSFAYEQYFGPGTRLTVT.

This rearrangement joins TRBV28 to TRBJ2-5, with TRBD1 identical over 10 bases. The CDR3 contains 15 residues. Germline V gives CDR1 MDHEN, CDR2 SYDVKM. The V and J ends lost 7 bases and 2 bases, in that order; junction bases with no gene match: 7. Here the CDR3 DNA reads TGTGCCAGCACTGGGACAGGGGATCTTCAAGAGACCCAGTACTTC. Its translation is CASTGTGDLQETQYF.

This rearrangement joins TRBV6-5 to TRBJ1-4; 8 bases map to TRBD1. This CDR3 is 15 amino acids long. The germline V gene encodes CDR1 MNHEY and CDR2 SVGAGI. V trimming: 0 bases; J trimming: 10 bases; junction bases outside the gene matches: 7. In DNA form, the CDR3 reads TGTGCCAGCAGTTACTCGACAGGGGCCAGCGGAAAACTGTTTTTT. Its translation: CASSYSTGASGKLFF.

This clone was seen a few times. The chain has TRBV29-1 and TRBJ2-2, with 10 bases that match TRBD2. This CDR3 is 18 amino acids long. With 2 bases clipped from V and 4 bases from J, the junction kept 13 bases outside the gene matches. From germline, CDR1 is SQVTM and CDR2 ANQGSEA. The CDR3 is CSVESSGGAGGGTGELFF. Here the CDR3 DNA reads TGCAGCGTTGAATCCTCCGGCGGAGCGGGAGGGGGCACCGGGGAGCTGTTTTTT.

This clone came up a few times. The chain is built from TRBV5-1 and TRBJ1-4, with D hard to call. CDR1 and CDR2 from the germline V gene are SGHRS and YFSETQ. Trimming stripped 0 bases from V and 4 bases from J, with 10 bases between. The CDR3 runs 15 residues. The CDR3 DNA follows: TGCGCCAGCAGCTTGGAGGGCAGCCTTAATGAAAAACTGTTTTTT. Its protein product is CASSLEGSLNEKLFF.

This clone was seen a few times. The CDR3 coding sequence is TGTGCCATCAGTGGCAGGGCTGACACTGAAGCTTTCTTT. It translates to CAISGRADTEAFF. The chain combines TRBV10-3 with TRBJ1-1; the D gene is possibly TRBD1 (5 bases). Per germline, CDR1 ENHRY and CDR2 SYGVKD. With 4 bases removed from V and 3 bases from J, the gap between germline ends came to 9 bases. The CDR3 length is 13 residues.

This clone was detected many times. The rearrangement links TRBV28 to TRBJ1-2; D is ambiguous. The length of the CDR3 is 11 residues. Germline V gives CDR1 MDHEN, CDR2 SYDVKM. Trimming stripped 11 bases from V and 4 bases from J, with 11 bases between. The CDR3 coding sequence is TGTGCCTCGCTGGGTGGCTATGGCTACACCTTC. This sequence encodes CASLGGYGYTF.

J is TRBJ1-2 and V is TRBV7-9; D gene unclear. CDR3 length: 13 amino acids. Trimming cost V 3 bases and J 3 bases, with 8 bases left between them. Germline assignment: CDR1 SEHNR and CDR2 FQNEAQ (reference sequence). The CDR3 DNA is TGTGCCAGCAGCTTGGGGTTTGACTATGGCTACACCTTC. This encodes CASSLGFDYGYTF. Full variable domain (rest looked up from reference TRBV7-9 and TRBJ1-2): DTGVSQNPRHKITKRGQNVTFRCDPISEHNRLYWYRQTLGQGPEFLTYFQNEAQLEKSRLLSDRFSAERPKGSFSTLEIQRTEQGDSAMYLCASSLGFDYGYTFGSGTRLTVV.

There are a few counts of this clone. The chain uses TRBV7-4 and TRBJ2-7, with unresolved D. From germline, CDR1 is SGHVT and CDR2 SQSDAQ. V lost 1 base, J lost 2 bases, and 6 bases lay in between. The CDR3 consists of 13 residues. The CDR3: CASSLDRPYEQYF. The CDR3 nucleotides read TGTGCCAGCAGCTTAGACAGACCCTACGAGCAGTACTTC.

This clone was seen at least ten times. The rearrangement links TRBV23-1 to TRBJ2-5; weak D call: TRBD2 (6 bases). TRBV23-1 is an ORF; its function is uncertain. V was shortened by 4 bases and J by 9 bases, with 9 bases between the two germline ends. The length of the CDR3 is 11 residues. CDR3 nucleotide sequence: TGCGCCAGCAGTCCGAGGGAGGCCCAGTACTTC. It is translated as CASSPREAQYF.